This is a list of T cell receptor beta chains from one sample in a study of T cells in Graves' hyperthyroidism and ophthalmopathy. In TCRdb, the multiplex PCR reads were re-called with MiXCR into one record per CDR3 protein. The sample has roughly 500,000 distinct CDR3 sequences; around 50% are singletons. Sequencing used peripheral blood or thyroid tissue (not recorded which). All receptors derive from an adult woman with Graves' disease, either hyperthyroidism or ophthalmopathy (not recorded which). Each CDR3 is given with its conserved first and last residue.

J: TRBJ1-5; V: TRBV5-1; CDR3: CASSLTARDTNNQPQHF
J: TRBJ1-2; V: TRBV7-9; CDR3: CASSIIDRVNGYTF
J: TRBJ2-2; V: TRBV20-1; CDR3: CSATGTRNTGELFF
J: TRBJ1-2; V: TRBV28; CDR3: CASSFGAGSYGYTF
J: TRBJ2-7; V: TRBV7-9; CDR3: CASSSPGEREQYF
J: TRBJ1-4; V: TRBV7-9; CDR3: CASSANDRGTNEKLFF
J: TRBJ2-7; V: TRBV10-2; CDR3: CASSASTRGASEQYF
J: TRBJ1-4; V: TRBV7-9; CDR3: CASSHRDRGIFVEKLFF
J: TRBJ1-2; V: TRBV24-1; CDR3: CATSSSGVNYGYTF
J: TRBJ1-3; V: TRBV10-3; CDR3: CAISAFNENTIYF
J: TRBJ2-6; V: TRBV25-1; CDR3: CASSTTGGSGANVLTF
J: TRBJ2-5; V: TRBV10-3; CDR3: CAISEYGETQYF
J: TRBJ1-1; V: TRBV7-2; CDR3: CASSLNGRLNTEAFF
J: TRBJ1-1; V: TRBV29-1; CDR3: CSVGGGSTETFF
J: TRBJ1-5; V: TRBV28; CDR3: CASSGPGQGAGQPQHF
J: TRBJ1-2; V: TRBV28; CDR3: CASSRDRAQGDYGYTF
J: TRBJ2-7; V: TRBV7-9; CDR3: CASSFGRDQPQQYF
J: TRBJ1-1; V: TRBV6-4; CDR3: CASSDGTGVSNTEAFF
J: TRBJ1-1; V: TRBV7-2; CDR3: CASSQQREDTEAFF
J: TRBJ1-1; V: TRBV24-1; CDR3: CATSATAYTEAFF
J: TRBJ2-1; V: TRBV29-1; CDR3: CSVERQEAYNEQFF
J: TRBJ2-7; V: TRBV29-1; CDR3: CSVKQGALEQYF
J: TRBJ2-5; V: TRBV2; CDR3: CASSVDRGETQYF
J: TRBJ2-7; V: TRBV7-8; CDR3: CASSHELARHEQYF
J: TRBJ2-7; V: TRBV7-2; CDR3: CASSPHYLSVYEQYF
J: TRBJ1-1; V: TRBV9; CDR3: CASSLVTAAEAFF
J: TRBJ1-1; V: TRBV10-2; CDR3: CASTSVSTEAFF
J: TRBJ1-2; V: TRBV24-1; CDR3: CATRDSSYGYTF
J: TRBJ2-7; V: TRBV24-1; CDR3: CATSAGAYYEQYF
J: TRBJ1-1; V: TRBV3-1; CDR3: CASRGDTEAFF
J: TRBJ1-1; V: TRBV7-9; CDR3: CASSPHRGNPMNTEAFF
J: TRBJ2-2; V: TRBV7-3; CDR3: CASSPITGDPGELFF
J: TRBJ1-2; V: TRBV7-9; CDR3: CASSPPGHGYTF
J: TRBJ2-7; V: TRBV6-5; CDR3: CASMALAAYEQYF
J: TRBJ1-5; V: TRBV10-3; CDR3: CAISVGPSENQPQHF
J: TRBJ1-2; V: TRBV7-9; CDR3: CASSLGSIGSNGYTF
J: TRBJ2-5; V: TRBV15; CDR3: CATASGQGPQETQYF
J: TRBJ2-5; V: TRBV7-9; CDR3: CASRYPGRETQYF
J: TRBJ2-5; V: TRBV28; CDR3: CVEAAMGETQYF
J: TRBJ1-5; V: TRBV6-5; CDR3: CASSSRLTGVQPQHF
J: TRBJ1-1; V: TRBV4-3; CDR3: CASSQDQGRTNTEAFF
J: TRBJ2-5; V: TRBV10-3; CDR3: CAISEWTGGKTQYF
J: TRBJ1-1; V: TRBV7-2; CDR3: CASSLATGNTEAFF
J: TRBJ2-7; V: TRBV29-1; CDR3: CSGRLSSGRGSYEQYF
J: TRBJ2-7; V: TRBV10-3; CDR3: CAISESRAEQYF
J: TRBJ1-2; V: TRBV20-1; CDR3: CSARMDRGYGYTF
J: TRBJ1-6; V: TRBV20-1; CDR3: CSASIQGNNSPLHF
J: TRBJ1-2; V: TRBV7-9; CDR3: CASGPFSYGYTF